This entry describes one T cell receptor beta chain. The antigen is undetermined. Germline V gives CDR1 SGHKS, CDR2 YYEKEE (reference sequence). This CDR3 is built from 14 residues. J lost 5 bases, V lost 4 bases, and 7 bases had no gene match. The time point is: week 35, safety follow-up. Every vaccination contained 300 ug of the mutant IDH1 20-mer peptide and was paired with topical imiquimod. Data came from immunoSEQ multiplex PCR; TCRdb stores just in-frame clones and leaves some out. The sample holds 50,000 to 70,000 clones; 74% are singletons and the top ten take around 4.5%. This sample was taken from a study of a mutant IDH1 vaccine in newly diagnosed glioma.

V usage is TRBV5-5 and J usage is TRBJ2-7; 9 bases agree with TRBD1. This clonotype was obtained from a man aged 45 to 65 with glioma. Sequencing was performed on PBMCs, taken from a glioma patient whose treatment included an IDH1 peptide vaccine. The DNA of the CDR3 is TGTGCCAGCAGCCACTGGGACAGGGTCCACGAGCAGTACTTC. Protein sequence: CASSHWDRVHEQYF.